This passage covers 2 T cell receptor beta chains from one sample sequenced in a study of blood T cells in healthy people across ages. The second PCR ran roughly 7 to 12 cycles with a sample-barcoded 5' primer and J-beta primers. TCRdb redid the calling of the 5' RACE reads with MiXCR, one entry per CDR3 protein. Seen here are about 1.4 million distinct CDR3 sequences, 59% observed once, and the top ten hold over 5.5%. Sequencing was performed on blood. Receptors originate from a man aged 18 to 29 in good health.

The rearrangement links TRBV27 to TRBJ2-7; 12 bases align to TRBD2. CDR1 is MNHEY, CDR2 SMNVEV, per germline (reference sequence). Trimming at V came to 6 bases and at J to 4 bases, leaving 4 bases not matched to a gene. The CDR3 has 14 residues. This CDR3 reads CASRPSGGVYEQYF. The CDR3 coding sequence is TGTGCCAGCAGACCTAGCGGGGGGGTTTACGAGCAGTACTTC.

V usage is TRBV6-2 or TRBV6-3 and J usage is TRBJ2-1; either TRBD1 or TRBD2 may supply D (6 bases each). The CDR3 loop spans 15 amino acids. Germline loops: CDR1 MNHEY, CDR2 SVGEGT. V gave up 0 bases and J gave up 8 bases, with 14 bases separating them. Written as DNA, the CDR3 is TGTGCCAGCAGTTACTCGGGGGGCCGGGTATATGAGCAGTTCTTC. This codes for CASSYSGGRVYEQFF.